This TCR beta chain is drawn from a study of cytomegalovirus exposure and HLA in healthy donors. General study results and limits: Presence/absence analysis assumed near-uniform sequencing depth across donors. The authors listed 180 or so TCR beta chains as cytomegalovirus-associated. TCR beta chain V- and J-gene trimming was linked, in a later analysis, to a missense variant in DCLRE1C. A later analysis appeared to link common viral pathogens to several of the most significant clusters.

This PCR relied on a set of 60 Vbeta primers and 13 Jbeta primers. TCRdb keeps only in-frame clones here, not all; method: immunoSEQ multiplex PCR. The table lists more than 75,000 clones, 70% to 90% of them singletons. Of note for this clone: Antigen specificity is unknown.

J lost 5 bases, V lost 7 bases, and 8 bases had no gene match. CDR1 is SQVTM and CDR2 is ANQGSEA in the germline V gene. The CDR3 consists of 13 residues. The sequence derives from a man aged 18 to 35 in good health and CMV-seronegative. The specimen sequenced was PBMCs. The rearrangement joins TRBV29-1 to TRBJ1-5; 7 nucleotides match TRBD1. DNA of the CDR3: TGCAGCGCGTCGGATACAGGGGATCAGCCCCAGCATTTT. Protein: CSASDTGDQPQHF.